These 25 T cell receptor beta chains were sequenced from one sample in a study of tumor-infiltrating lymphocytes in localized non-small cell lung cancer. The data were produced by immunoSEQ multiplex PCR, yet TCRdb's version contains in-frame clones alone and is incomplete. This table holds around 13,000 clones, 68% found once. Sequencing used uninvolved lung tissue not adjacent to the tumor. The receptors here all came from a human donor with non-small cell lung cancer.

The CDR3 DNA reads as TGTGCCAGCAGCTTGGGGGCATACAGGGAGACAGATACGCAGTATTTT. Translation: CASSLGAYRETDTQYF. The chain employs TRBV5-4 and TRBJ2-3; possibly TRBD1 for D (6 bases). V was trimmed by 0 bases and J by 3 bases, leaving 14 bases between them. CDR3 size: 16 residues. Germline CDR1 SGHNT, CDR2 YYREEE (reference sequence).

The chain employs TRBV5-1 and TRBJ1-1; possible D gene TRBD1, 5 bases. The V end was cut by 4 bases, the J end by 1 base, with 14 bases between. Germline assignment: CDR1 SGHRS and CDR2 YFSETQ. The CDR3 length is 15 residues. CDR3 DNA: TGCGCCAGCAGCCCGGAGGGGATAGGGAACACTGAAGCTTTCTTT. Translation gives CASSPEGIGNTEAFF. Full variable domain (missing parts from reference TRBV5-1 and TRBJ1-1): KAGVTQTPRYLIKTRGQQVTLSCSPISGHRSVSWYQQTPGQGLQFLFEYFSETQRNKGNFPGRFSGRQFSNSRSEMNVSTLELGDSALYLCASSPEGIGNTEAFFGQGTRLTVV.

This rearrangement joins TRBV6-1 to TRBJ1-3; a possible D gene is TRBD1 (5 bases). Germline lookup yields CDR1 MNHNS and CDR2 SASEGT. This CDR3 is built from 13 residues. Trimming took off 8 bases at V and 2 bases at J, with 10 bases between the two ends. In DNA, the CDR3 is TGTGCCAGCCGCCGAGGGGCTGGAAACACCATATATTTT. Translated: CASRRGAGNTIYF.

On this clone itself: One junction end does not reproduce the germline sequence, and a read error may be involved. The CDR3 sequence is CSVEGVPGQPQHF. For the CDR3, the DNA is TGCAGCGTCGAAGGGGTTCCCGGGCAGCCCCAGCATTTT. V gene TRBV29-1 combines with J gene TRBJ1-5; the D gene is possibly TRBD1 (5 bases). This CDR3 contains 13 residues. CDR1 is SQVTM and CDR2 is ANQGSEA in the germline V gene.

The chain has TRBV28 and TRBJ2-7; 10 nucleotides line up with TRBD1. J was trimmed by 6 bases and V by 6 bases; bases with no gene match: 8. The CDR3 has 14 residues. Germline V gene lookup returns CDR1 MDHEN and CDR2 SYDVKM. CDR3 coding DNA: TGTGCCAGCAGACCCAATGGACAGGGGGTCGAGCAGTACTTC. Translation gives CASRPNGQGVEQYF.

The chain uses TRBV5-1 and TRBJ2-3, with 7 bases matching TRBD2. V shed 4 bases, J shed 4 bases, and the junction held 6 bases outside the gene matches. Germline V CDR1 and CDR2: SGHRS, YFSETQ. The CDR3 sequence is 14 residues long. The CDR3 spells CASSTGTNADTQYF. CDR3 nucleotides: TGCGCCAGCAGCACCGGGACTAACGCAGATACGCAGTATTTT.

The V gene is TRBV4-2, the J gene TRBJ2-7, with 8 bases matching TRBD1. CDR3 size: 14 residues. Unmatched junction bases numbered 5, after V lost 5 bases and J lost 2 bases. CDR1 is LGHNA, CDR2 YNFKEQ, per germline. This CDR3 reads CASSAGTGPYEQYV. The CDR3 DNA is TGTGCCAGCAGCGCCGGGACAGGCCCCTACGAGCAGTACGTC.

The chain joins TRBV19 to TRBJ1-2; TRBD1 is a possible D gene (5 bases). Germline V gene lookup returns CDR1 LNHDA and CDR2 SQIVND (reference sequence). CDR3 length: 14 residues. V shed 5 bases and J shed 0 bases, with 10 bases lying between them. CDR3 nucleotide sequence: TGTGCCAGTAGTGTGACAGCCTCTAACTATGGCTACACCTTC. Amino acid sequence: CASSVTASNYGYTF.

The rearrangement links TRBV7-2 to TRBJ2-5; D tentatively fits TRBD1 or TRBD2 (5 bases each). Germline values: CDR1 SGHTA, CDR2 FQGNSA. V was pared by 6 bases and J by 3 bases, with 17 bases between. CDR3 length: 15 amino acids. CDR3 sequence: CASSHNQGVEETQYF. The CDR3 coding sequence is TGTGCCAGCAGTCATAACCAGGGAGTTGAAGAGACCCAGTACTTC. The entire variable domain, with the rest obtained from reference TRBV7-2 and TRBJ2-5, is as follows: GAGVSQSPSNKVTEKGKDVELRCDPISGHTALYWYRQSLGQGLEFLIYFQGNSAPDKSGLPSDRFSAERTGGSVSTLTIQRTQQEDSAVYLCASSHNQGVEETQYFGPGTRLLVL.

The J gene is TRBJ2-7, the V gene TRBV5-4; 11 bases line up with TRBD2. V lost 4 bases and J lost 3; bases outside the gene matches: 6. Germline V gene data show CDR1 as SGHNT and CDR2 as YYREEE (reference sequence). The CDR3 is made up of 15 amino acids. In DNA, the CDR3 is TGTGCCAGCAGCGAAGGGACTAGCGGTTACTACGAGCAGTACTTC. Translation gives CASSEGTSGYYEQYF.

V gene TRBV5-6 combines with J gene TRBJ2-5; D is unresolved. The CDR3 is 11 amino acids. Per the germline V gene, CDR1 is SGHDT and CDR2 is YYEEEE. V was clipped by 2 bases and J by 4 bases, with 3 bases between them. The CDR3 spells CASSLRETQYF. The DNA for the CDR3 is TGTGCCAGCAGCTTAAGAGAGACCCAGTACTTC. Supplemented by reference TRBV5-6 and TRBJ2-5, the full variable domain reads DAGVTQSPTHLIKTRGQQVTLRCSPKSGHDTVSWYQQALGQGPQFIFQYYEEEERQRGNFPDRFSGHQFPNYSSELNVNALLLGDSALYLCASSLRETQYFGPGTRLLVL.

The rearrangement links TRBV9 to TRBJ2-5; 10 bases map to TRBD2. CDR1 and CDR2 (germline): SGDLS, YYNGEE. The CDR3 sequence is 16 residues long. Trimming at V came to 4 bases and at J to 2 bases, leaving 8 bases not matched to a gene. CDR3 sequence reads: CASSPPSGGLQETQYF. For the CDR3, the DNA is TGTGCCAGCAGCCCCCCTAGCGGGGGACTTCAAGAGACCCAGTACTTC.

This clone was observed a handful of times. The V gene is TRBV4-3, the J gene TRBJ1-4, with D uncertain. Trimming stripped 0 bases from V and 6 bases from J, with 8 bases between. The CDR3 has 14 residues. CDR1 LGHNA and CDR2 YSLEER come from the germline V gene. This CDR3 is CASSQDSGDEKLFF. The DNA of the CDR3 is TGCGCCAGCAGCCAAGATTCCGGGGATGAAAAACTGTTTTTT.

This clone has only a few counts. The chain has TRBV7-9 and TRBJ1-4; D unclear. Germline CDR1 SEHNR, CDR2 FQNEAQ (reference sequence). The CDR3 has 12 residues. V was trimmed by 7 bases and J by 5 bases, leaving 8 bases between them. This chain's CDR3 is CASTRGNEKLFF. CDR3 nucleotide sequence: TGTGCCAGCACCCGAGGGAATGAAAAACTGTTTTTT.

The chain couples TRBV7-3 to TRBJ2-3; unclear D gene. Trimming shortened V by 2 bases and J by 6 bases, and 9 bases separated the two germline ends. The CDR3 has 13 residues. The V gene's germline CDR1 is SGHTA and CDR2 FQGTGA. The CDR3 here is CASSLSHEDTQYF. As DNA, the CDR3 is TGTGCCAGCAGCTTATCGCACGAGGATACGCAGTATTTT.

A few counts support this clone. The rearrangement links TRBV5-1 to TRBJ2-5, with 7 bases identical to TRBD1. This CDR3 is built from 13 residues. CDR1 is SGHRS and CDR2 is YFSETQ in the germline V gene. With V trimmed by 4 bases and J by 2 bases, 2 bases remained unmatched. In DNA form, the CDR3 reads TGCGCCAGCAGCCGACAGGGACAAGAGACCCAGTACTTC. Amino acids: CASSRQGQETQYF.

This clone was seen a handful of times. The gene calls are TRBV29-1 and TRBJ2-1; 7 nucleotides align to TRBD1. Germline values: CDR1 SQVTM, CDR2 ANQGSEA. J gave up 1 base and V 7 bases, and 4 bases lay outside the gene matches. The CDR3 totals 13 residues. CDR3 DNA sequence: TGCAGCGGTCAGGGGGAGTCCTACAATGAGCAGTTCTTC. This translates into CSGQGESYNEQFF.

The gene calls are TRBV29-1 and TRBJ1-1; no firm D call. The length of the CDR3 is 14 residues. Trimming removed 4 bases from V and 0 bases from J, with 12 bases in between. Per germline, CDR1 SQVTM and CDR2 ANQGSEA. The DNA for the CDR3 is TGCAGCGTTGGCCCGTTAGGGATGAACACTGAAGCTTTCTTT. This codes for CSVGPLGMNTEAFF.

This clone appeared a few times. V gene TRBV28 combines with J gene TRBJ2-3; 9 bases align to TRBD2. Per the germline V gene, CDR1 is MDHEN and CDR2 is SYDVKM. The CDR3 extends over 16 amino acids. V lost 7 bases to trimming and J lost 1 base; unmatched junction nucleotides: 9. CDR3: CASKKGGRGGTDTQYF. CDR3 nucleotides: TGTGCCAGCAAAAAGGGCGGGAGGGGGGGCACAGATACGCAGTATTTT.

This clone was detected a few times. V is TRBV7-2 and J is TRBJ1-2; D unresolved. The CDR3 runs to 12 residues. Germline V CDR1 and CDR2: SGHTA, FQGNSA. V gave up 1 base and J gave up 8 bases, with 8 bases separating them. CDR3 region: CASSLDAWGYTF. CDR3 DNA sequence: TGTGCCAGCAGCTTAGATGCTTGGGGCTACACCTTC.

The genes are TRBV7-7 and TRBJ1-1; D is unclear. CDR1 and CDR2 (germline): SSHAT, FNYEAQ (reference sequence). V dropped 4 bases and J dropped 5 bases, with 11 bases sitting between them. CDR3 length: 13 amino acids. CDR3 residues: CASSYGFGTEAFF. CDR3 coding DNA: TGTGCCAGCAGCTACGGGTTCGGGACTGAAGCTTTCTTT.

The genes are TRBV6-1 and TRBJ2-1; 12 bases are a match to TRBD2. Germline V CDR1 and CDR2: MNHNS, SASEGT. J was trimmed by 0 bases and V by 4 bases; bases with no gene match: 13. The CDR3 totals 20 residues. CDR3 DNA: TGTGCCAGCAGTGGTACAGCTAGCGGGAGGGCCCATAGCTCCTACAATGAGCAGTTCTTC. It encodes CASSGTASGRAHSSYNEQFF.

The gene calls are TRBV6-6 and TRBJ1-4; D not certain. From germline, CDR1 is MNHNY and CDR2 SVGAGI (reference sequence). CDR3 length equals 12 residues. Trimming stripped 6 bases from V and 14 bases from J, with 16 bases between. CDR3 sequence (DNA): TGTGCCAGCAGCCTCCAACTGGGTGGGCTGTTTTTT. Residues: CASSLQLGGLFF.

The rearrangement links TRBV9 to TRBJ2-1; 13 positions match TRBD2. The germline CDR1 and CDR2 sequences are SGDLS and YYNGEE. Germline trimming cut 3 bases from V and 8 bases from J; bases unmatched to any gene: 8. This CDR3 spans 16 amino acids. In DNA form, the CDR3 reads TGTGCCAGCAGCGCCGAAACTAGCGGGGGGGCCGATGAGCAGTTCTTC. This encodes CASSAETSGGADEQFF.

The chain employs TRBV10-3 and TRBJ2-7; D remains unclear. V was cut by 5 bases and J by 6 bases, with 14 bases left in between. The CDR3 runs to 13 residues. Germline V gene sequence: CDR1 ENHRY, CDR2 SYGVKD. The CDR3 loop reads CAISLVGWGEQYF. CDR3 DNA: TGTGCCATCAGTTTAGTGGGGTGGGGCGAGCAGTACTTC.